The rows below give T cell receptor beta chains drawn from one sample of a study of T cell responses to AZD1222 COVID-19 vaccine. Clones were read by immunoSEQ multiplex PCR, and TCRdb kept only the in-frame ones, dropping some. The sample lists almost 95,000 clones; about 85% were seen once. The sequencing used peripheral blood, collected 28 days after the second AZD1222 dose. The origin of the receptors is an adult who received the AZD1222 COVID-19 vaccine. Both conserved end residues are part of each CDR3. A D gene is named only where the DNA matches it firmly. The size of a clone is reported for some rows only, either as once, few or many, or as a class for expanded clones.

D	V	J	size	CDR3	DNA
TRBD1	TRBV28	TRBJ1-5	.	CASSFGTGKQPQHF	TGTGCCAGCAGTTTCGGGACAGGGAAACAGCCCCAGCATTTT
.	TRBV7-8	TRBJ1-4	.	CASRARTLEKLFF	TGTGCCAGTAGAGCTAGGACGCTTGAAAAACTGTTTTTT
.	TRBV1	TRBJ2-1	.	CTSSQYCPDNEQFF	TGCACCAGCAGCCAGTATTGCCCTGACAATGAGCAGTTCTTC
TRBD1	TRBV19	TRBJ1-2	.	CASSSDRGYGYTF	TGTGCCAGTAGTTCGGACAGGGGGTATGGCTACACCTTC
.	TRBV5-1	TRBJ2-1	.	CASSLVGLVGQFF	TGCGCCAGCAGCTTGGTGGGGCTGGTGGGGCAGTTCTTC
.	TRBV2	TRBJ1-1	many	CASSRRGMNTEAFF	TGTGCCAGCAGTCGCCGGGGAATGAACACTGAAGCTTTCTTT
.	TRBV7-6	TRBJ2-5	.	CASSRYDRQETQYF	TGTGCCAGCAGCCGCTACGACAGGCAAGAGACCCAGTACTTC
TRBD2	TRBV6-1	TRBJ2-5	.	CASSEEVAGVQETQYF	TGTGCCAGCAGTGAAGAGGTAGCGGGGGTTCAAGAGACCCAGTACTTC
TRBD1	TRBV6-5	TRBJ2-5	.	CASTLGQGKETQYF	TGTGCCAGCACCCTGGGACAGGGGAAAGAGACCCAGTACTTC
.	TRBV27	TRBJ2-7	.	CASSPLQEWEQYF	TGTGCCAGCAGTCCCTTGCAAGAGTGGGAGCAGTACTTC
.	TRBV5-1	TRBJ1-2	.	CASSLGAGKVHYGYTF	TGCGCCAGCAGCTTGGGGGCAGGTAAAGTTCACTATGGCTACACCTTC
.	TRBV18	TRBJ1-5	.	CASSPERDGAQHF	TGTGCCAGCTCACCTGAGAGGGATGGAGCCCAGCATTTT
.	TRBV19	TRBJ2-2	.	CASSMIFRRARTGELFF	TGTGCCAGTAGTATGATATTTAGGAGGGCCAGGACCGGGGAGCTGTTTTTT
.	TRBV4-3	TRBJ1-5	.	CASSQDRNQPQHF	TGCGCCAGCAGCCAAGATAGAAATCAGCCCCAGCATTTT
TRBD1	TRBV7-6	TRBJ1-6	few	CASSPSDRSYNSPLHF	TGTGCCAGCAGCCCATCGGACAGGTCTTATAATTCACCCCTCCACTTT
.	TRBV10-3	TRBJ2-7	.	CAISEGAREQYF	TGTGCCATCAGTGAGGGGGCCCGGGAGCAGTACTTC
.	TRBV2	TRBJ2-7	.	CASSGRGYEQYF	TGTGCCAGCAGCGGACGGGGCTACGAGCAGTACTTC
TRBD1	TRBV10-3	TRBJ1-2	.	CAISEIGQGDNYGYTF	TGTGCCATCAGTGAGATCGGACAGGGAGATAACTATGGCTACACCTTC
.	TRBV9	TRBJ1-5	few	CASSVAGIGQPQHF	TGTGCCAGCAGCGTGGCGGGGATAGGTCAGCCCCAGCATTTT
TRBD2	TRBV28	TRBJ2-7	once	CASSSGLAGGISAYEQYF	TGTGCCAGCAGTTCGGGACTAGCGGGAGGTATATCCGCCTACGAGCAGTACTTC
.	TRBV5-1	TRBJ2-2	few	CASGGQEGTGELFF	TGCGCCAGCGGAGGACAGGAGGGCACCGGGGAGCTGTTTTTT
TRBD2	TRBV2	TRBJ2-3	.	CASSERSSGSDTQYF	TGTGCCAGCAGTGAACGGTCTAGCGGGAGTGATACGCAGTATTTT
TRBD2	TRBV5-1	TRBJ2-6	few	CATRGVSGANVLTF	TGCGCCACCCGGGGGGTCTCTGGGGCCAACGTCCTGACTTTC
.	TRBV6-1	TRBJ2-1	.	CASSRREQFF	TGTGCCAGCAGCAGACGTGAGCAGTTCTTC
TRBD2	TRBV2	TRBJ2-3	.	CASSELVLAGGTQYF	TGTGCCAGCAGTGAACTTGTGCTAGCGGGAGGTACGCAGTATTTT
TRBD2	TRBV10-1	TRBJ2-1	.	CASSDKPGGGKLNEQFF	TGCGCCAGCAGTGATAAGCCCGGCGGGGGTAAACTGAATGAGCAGTTCTTC
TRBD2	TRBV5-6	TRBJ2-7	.	CASSLMGGRTYEQYF	TGTGCCAGCAGCTTGATGGGCGGGAGGACATACGAGCAGTACTTC
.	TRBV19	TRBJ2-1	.	CASSMVLALGNEQFF	TGTGCCAGTAGTATGGTGCTAGCTCTCGGCAATGAGCAGTTCTTC
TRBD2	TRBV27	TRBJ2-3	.	CASSYLTSGTDTQYF	TGTGCCAGCAGTTACCTGACTAGCGGCACAGATACGCAGTATTTT
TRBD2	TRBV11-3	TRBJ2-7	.	CASDFGGYEQYF	TGTGCCAGCGACTTCGGGGGGTACGAGCAGTACTTC
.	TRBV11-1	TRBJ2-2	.	CASSSTGNTGELFF	TGTGCCAGCAGCTCGACAGGAAACACCGGGGAGCTGTTTTTT
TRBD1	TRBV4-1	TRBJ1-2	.	CASSQVGTGPSGYTF	TGCGCCAGCAGCCAAGTGGGGACAGGGCCCTCGGGCTACACCTTC
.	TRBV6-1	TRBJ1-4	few	CASSEVPNNEKLFF	TGTGCCAGCAGTGAAGTCCCGAATAATGAAAAACTGTTTTTT
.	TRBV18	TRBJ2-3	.	CASSPPSGGGTDTQYF	TGTGCCAGCTCACCACCGTCCGGGGGCGGCACAGATACGCAGTATTTT
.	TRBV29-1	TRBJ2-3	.	CSVEIVGPTQYF	TGCAGCGTTGAGATAGTAGGGCCTACGCAGTATTTT
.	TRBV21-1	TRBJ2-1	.	CASIADHSTGTSGRGSIEQFF	TGTGCCAGCATTGCGGACCATAGCACCGGGACTAGCGGGAGAGGTTCAATTGAGCAGTTCTTC
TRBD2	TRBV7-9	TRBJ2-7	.	CASSRTSYEQYF	TGTGCCAGCAGCAGGACTAGTTACGAGCAGTACTTC
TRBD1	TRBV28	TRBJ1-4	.	CASSFQGEGEKLFF	TGTGCCAGCAGTTTCCAGGGGGAAGGGGAAAAACTGTTTTTT
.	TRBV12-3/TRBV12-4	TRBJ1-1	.	CASSFRVPLEAFF	TGTGCCAGCAGTTTTAGAGTCCCGCTTGAAGCTTTCTTT
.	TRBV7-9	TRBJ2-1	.	CASSSTYGGSYNEQFF	TGTGCCAGCAGCTCCACCTACGGGGGCTCCTACAATGAGCAGTTCTTC
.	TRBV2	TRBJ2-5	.	CASSPEGVGTQYF	TGTGCCAGCAGTCCGGAGGGCGTCGGGACCCAGTACTTC
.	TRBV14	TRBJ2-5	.	CASSHAAAGRTQYF	TGTGCCAGCAGCCACGCAGCGGCGGGGCGGACCCAGTACTTC
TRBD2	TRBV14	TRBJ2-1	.	CASSQVFLAGAFYNEQFF	TGTGCCAGCAGCCAAGTGTTTCTAGCGGGGGCCTTCTACAATGAGCAGTTCTTC
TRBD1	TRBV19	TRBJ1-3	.	CASSTGTFSGNTIYF	TGTGCCAGTTCGACAGGGACCTTCTCTGGAAACACCATATATTTT
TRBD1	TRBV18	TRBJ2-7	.	CASSSRQGRNEQYF	TGTGCCAGCTCGTCCAGACAGGGGAGGAACGAGCAGTACTTC
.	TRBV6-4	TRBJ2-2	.	CASSAQTGANTGELFF	TGTGCCAGCAGTGCCCAGACAGGAGCTAACACCGGGGAGCTGTTTTTT
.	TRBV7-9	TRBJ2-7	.	CASSSQGSSYEQYF	TGTGCCAGCAGCAGCCAGGGTAGCTCCTACGAGCAGTACTTC
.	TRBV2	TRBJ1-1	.	CASRGGQPNTEAFF	TGTGCCAGCAGGGGTGGACAACCGAACACTGAAGCTTTCTTT
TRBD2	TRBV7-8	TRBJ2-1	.	CASSPGLAEYNEQFF	TGTGCCAGCAGCCCCGGACTAGCGGAGTACAATGAGCAGTTCTTC
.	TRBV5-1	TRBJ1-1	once	CASSLDGTDTEAFF	TGCGCCAGCAGCTTGGATGGTACGGACACTGAAGCTTTCTTT
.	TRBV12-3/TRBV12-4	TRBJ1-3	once	CASSHSSGNTIYF	TGTGCCAGCAGTCATAGCTCTGGAAACACCATATATTTT
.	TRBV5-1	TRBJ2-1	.	CASSPDPGGEQFF	TGCGCCAGCAGCCCGGACCCAGGAGGTGAGCAGTTCTTC
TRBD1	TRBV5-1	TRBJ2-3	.	CASSPATGVDTQYF	TGCGCCAGCAGCCCGGCGACAGGGGTAGATACGCAGTATTTT
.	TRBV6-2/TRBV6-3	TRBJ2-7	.	CATSPSPTYEQYF	TGTGCCACGAGCCCGAGCCCTACCTACGAGCAGTACTTC
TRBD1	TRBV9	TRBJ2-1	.	CASSSGTGGRGNEQFF	TGTGCCAGCAGCTCAGGAACAGGGGGTCGAGGGAATGAGCAGTTCTTC
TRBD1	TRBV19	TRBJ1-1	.	CASSFGTGHPTEAFF	TGTGCCAGTAGTTTTGGGACAGGGCACCCCACTGAAGCTTTCTTT
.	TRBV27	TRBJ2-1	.	CASSLLGASENEQFF	TGTGCCAGCAGTTTATTGGGGGCCTCGGAAAATGAGCAGTTCTTC
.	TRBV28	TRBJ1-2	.	CASSPLDPYGYTF	TGTGCCAGCAGCCCCTTGGACCCCTATGGCTACACCTTC
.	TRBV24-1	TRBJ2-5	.	CATSDSTEETQYF	TGTGCCACCAGTGATTCGACAGAAGAGACCCAGTACTTC